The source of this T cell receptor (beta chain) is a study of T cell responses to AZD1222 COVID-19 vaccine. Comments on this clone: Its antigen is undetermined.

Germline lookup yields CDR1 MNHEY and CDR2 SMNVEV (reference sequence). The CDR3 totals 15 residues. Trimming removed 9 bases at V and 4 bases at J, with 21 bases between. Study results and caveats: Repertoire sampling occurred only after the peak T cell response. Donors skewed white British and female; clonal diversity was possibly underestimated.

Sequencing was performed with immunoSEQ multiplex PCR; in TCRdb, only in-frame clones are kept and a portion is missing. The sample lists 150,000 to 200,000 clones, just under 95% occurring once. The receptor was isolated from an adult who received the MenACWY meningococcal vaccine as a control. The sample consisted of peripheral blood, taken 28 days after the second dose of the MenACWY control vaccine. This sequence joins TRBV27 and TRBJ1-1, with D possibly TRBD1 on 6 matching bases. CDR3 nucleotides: TGTGCCAGTCTTCTGGGGGGGGCGGGGGGCACTGAAGCTTTCTTT. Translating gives CASLLGGAGGTEAFF.